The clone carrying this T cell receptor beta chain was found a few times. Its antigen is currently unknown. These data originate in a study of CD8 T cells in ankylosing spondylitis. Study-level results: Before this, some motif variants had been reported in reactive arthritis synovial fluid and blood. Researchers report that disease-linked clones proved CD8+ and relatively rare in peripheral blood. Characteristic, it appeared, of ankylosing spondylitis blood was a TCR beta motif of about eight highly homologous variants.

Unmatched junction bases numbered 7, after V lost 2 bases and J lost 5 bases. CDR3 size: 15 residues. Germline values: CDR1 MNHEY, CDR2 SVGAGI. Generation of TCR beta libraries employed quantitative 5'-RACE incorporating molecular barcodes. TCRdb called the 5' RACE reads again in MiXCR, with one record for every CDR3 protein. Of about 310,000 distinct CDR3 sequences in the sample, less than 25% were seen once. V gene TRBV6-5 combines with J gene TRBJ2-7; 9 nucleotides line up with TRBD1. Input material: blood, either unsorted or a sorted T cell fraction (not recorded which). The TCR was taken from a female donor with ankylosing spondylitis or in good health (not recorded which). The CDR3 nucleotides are TGTGCCAGCAGTTACCGCCGGACAGGGGCGAACGAGCAGTACTTC. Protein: CASSYRRTGANEQYF.